These 16 T cell receptor beta chains were all obtained from the same sample, sequenced in a study of human T cells and chemical hapten exposure. TCRdb reanalysed the RACE reads using MiXCR and keeps one entry per CDR3 protein. The profile shows about 190,000 distinct CDR3 sequences, under 25% of them singletons. Regarding time point: patch test 3, about 24 weeks after DPC sensitization. Specified treatment: therapeutic diphenylcyclopropenone sensitization with weekly scalp DPC. The sequencing here drew on whole blood, taken in connection with sensitization to the hapten diphenylcyclopropenone (DPC). The receptors originated from a woman aged 40-49 years with alopecia areata. Some clones in this sample may be carry-over from other donors' samples.

This clonotype was found a few times. This sequence joins TRBV7-2 and TRBJ2-7; 10 bases map to TRBD2. The trim removed 0 bases at V and 4 bases at J, leaving 6 bases unmatched. The CDR3 consists of 16 residues. Germline lookup yields CDR1 SGHTA and CDR2 FQGNSA. The CDR3 region is CASSLARAGGVYEQYF. The CDR3, as DNA: TGTGCCAGCAGCTTAGCTCGAGCGGGAGGGGTATACGAGCAGTACTTC. The whole variable domain, filled in from reference TRBV7-2 and TRBJ2-7, reads GAGVSQSPSNKVTEKGKDVELRCDPISGHTALYWYRQSLGQGLEFLIYFQGNSAPDKSGLPSDRFSAERTGGSVSTLTIQRTQQEDSAVYLCASSLARAGGVYEQYFGPGTRLTVT.

The chain combines TRBV5-1 with TRBJ2-5, with TRBD2 identical over 7 bases. The CDR3 is made up of 14 amino acids. The germline V gene encodes CDR1 SGHRS and CDR2 YFSETQ. With 4 bases clipped from V and 4 bases from J, the junction kept 7 bases outside the gene matches. The CDR3, as DNA: TGCGCCAGCAGCCCCGGGACTACCCGAGAGACCCAGTACTTC. The encoded protein is CASSPGTTRETQYF. The full variable domain, in which reference TRBV5-1 and TRBJ2-5 provide the parts outside the CDR3, is KAGVTQTPRYLIKTRGQQVTLSCSPISGHRSVSWYQQTPGQGLQFLFEYFSETQRNKGNFPGRFSGRQFSNSRSEMNVSTLELGDSALYLCASSPGTTRETQYFGPGTRLLVL.

This clonotype was detected a few times. V gene TRBV20-1 combines with J gene TRBJ2-1; 9 bases map to TRBD2. This CDR3 spans 14 amino acids. Trimming at V came to 5 bases and at J to 9 bases, leaving 11 bases not matched to a gene. CDR1 DFQATT and CDR2 SNEGSKA come from the germline V gene (reference sequence). The CDR3 protein is CSAAGREGLGEQFF. The CDR3 nucleotides read TGCAGTGCTGCAGGGCGGGAGGGCCTGGGTGAGCAGTTCTTC.

The V call is TRBV28, the J call TRBJ2-7, with D tentatively TRBD1 (8 bases). The CDR3 runs to 15 residues. Trimming took 6 bases from V and 2 from J, leaving 17 bases between them. Germline CDR1 MDHEN, CDR2 SYDVKM. The CDR3 loop reads CASRVHRGGTYEQYF. The CDR3 coding sequence is TGTGCCAGCAGGGTTCACAGGGGGGGCACCTACGAGCAGTACTTC.

This chain uses TRBV4-3 with TRBJ1-1; the D is unclear. The germline CDR1 and CDR2 sequences are LGHNA and YSLEER. V lost 1 base, J lost 0 bases, and 15 bases lay in between. The CDR3 is made up of 17 amino acids. The CDR3, as DNA: TGCGCCAGCAGCCAAGTAGGAGCGGCGATAGTGAACACTGAAGCTTTCTTT. It encodes CASSQVGAAIVNTEAFF.

This chain links TRBV28 with TRBJ1-1; D may be TRBD1 (6 bases). Germline lookup yields CDR1 MDHEN and CDR2 SYDVKM. Trimming removed 8 bases from V and 7 bases from J, with 14 bases in between. The CDR3 is made up of 12 amino acids. The CDR3 region has the DNA TGTGCCAGCCTTGAGGGAGGGGGTGAAGCTTTCTTT. Translated, it gives CASLEGGGEAFF.

This chain connects TRBV7-8 to TRBJ2-3; D may be TRBD2 (6 bases). This CDR3 is built from 17 residues. CDR1 is SGHVS, CDR2 FQNEAQ, per germline. Deletions cut 5 bases from V and 5 bases from J, with 23 bases between. The CDR3, as DNA: TGTGCCAGCAGCCCTACTAGATCGGGAGTATTAGAAGATACGCAGTATTTT. Amino acids: CASSPTRSGVLEDTQYF.

This clonotype was recorded a few times. The V gene is TRBV25-1, the J gene TRBJ1-1, with D tentatively TRBD1 (5 bases). The germline V gene encodes CDR1 MGHDK and CDR2 SYGVNS. Trimming removed 3 bases from V and 0 bases from J, with 8 bases in between. The CDR3 is 14 residues long. The CDR3 sequence is CASSEGRVNTEAFF. The DNA of the CDR3 is TGTGCCAGCAGTGAGGGCAGGGTGAACACTGAAGCTTTCTTT. The complete variable domain, with remaining parts taken from reference TRBV25-1 and TRBJ1-1, reads EADIYQTPRYLVIGTGKKITLECSQTMGHDKMYWYQQDPGMELHLIHYSYGVNSTEKGDLSSESTVSRIRTEHFPLTLESARPSHTSQYLCASSEGRVNTEAFFGQGTRLTVV.

This sequence joins TRBV6-6 and TRBJ1-3; TRBD1 is a possible D gene (5 bases). This CDR3 is 15 amino acids long. V was pared by 6 bases and J by 0 bases, with 12 bases between. CDR1 is MNHNY and CDR2 is SVGAGI in the germline V gene (reference sequence). CDR3 region: CASRRDGDSGNTIYF. The CDR3 DNA is TGTGCCAGCAGGAGGGACGGCGACTCTGGAAACACCATATATTTT.

This clonotype was recorded many times. V gene TRBV7-8 combines with J gene TRBJ2-2; D unclear. V was pared by 5 bases and J by 6 bases, with 13 bases between. The germline V gene has CDR1 SGHVS and CDR2 FQNEAQ. This CDR3 is 14 amino acids long. The CDR3 is CASSPALGAGELFF. CDR3 in DNA: TGTGCCAGCAGCCCAGCGCTCGGCGCCGGGGAGCTGTTTTTT.

The chain employs TRBV7-8 and TRBJ2-7, with 7 bases aligning to TRBD2. Germline CDR1 and CDR2: SGHVS and FQNEAQ. The CDR3 is 12 amino acids. CDR3 coding DNA: TGTGCTTCGCAAGAGGGAGGGTACGAGCAGTACTTC. This translates into CASQEGGYEQYF.

This sequence joins TRBV19 and TRBJ2-2; TRBD1 matches 7 bases. In germline, CDR1 is LNHDA, CDR2 SQIVND (reference sequence). J gave up 7 bases and V 6 bases, and 8 bases lay outside the gene matches. This CDR3 contains 14 residues. The chain's CDR3 is CASRRRQGGGELFF. The CDR3 DNA reads as TGTGCCAGTAGAAGACGACAGGGTGGCGGGGAGCTGTTTTTT. Looking up the rest from reference TRBV19 and TRBJ2-2 gives the full variable domain: DGGITQSPKYLFRKEGQNVTLSCEQNLNHDAMYWYRQDPGQGLRLIYYSQIVNDFQKGDIAEGYSVSREKKESFPLTVTSAQKNPTAFYLCASRRRQGGGELFFGEGSRLTVL.

The chain joins TRBV7-2 to TRBJ1-1, with TRBD1 as a possible D gene (5 bases). The CDR3 spans 17 residues. Germline loops: CDR1 SGHTA, CDR2 FQGNSA. V lost 1 base, J lost 0 bases, and 15 bases lay in between. The CDR3 loop reads CASSLGFWGPMNTEAFF. CDR3 nucleotides: TGTGCCAGCAGCTTAGGGTTTTGGGGACCCATGAACACTGAAGCTTTCTTT.

This rearrangement joins TRBV6-1 to TRBJ2-7; TRBD1 matches 8 bases. This CDR3 is 15 amino acids long. Per germline, CDR1 MNHNS and CDR2 SASEGT. Germline trimming cut 5 bases from V and 3 bases from J; bases unmatched to any gene: 9. CDR3 loop: CASSKQGARDYEQYF. The CDR3 nucleotides are TGTGCCAGCAGTAAGCAGGGGGCTAGGGACTACGAGCAGTACTTC.

The chain couples TRBV29-1 to TRBJ2-3; TRBD1 agrees at 9 bases. Trimming took 3 bases from V and 1 from J; bases not matched to a gene: 8. Germline values: CDR1 SQVTM, CDR2 ANQGSEA. The CDR3 consists of 16 residues. In DNA, the CDR3 is TGCAGCGTTGAGGCCCTTGGGGACAGGGGCACAGATACGCAGTATTTT. It specifies CSVEALGDRGTDTQYF.

This clonotype was observed a handful of times. The chain uses TRBV7-2 and TRBJ2-7; D remains unclear. The V and J ends lost 5 bases and 2 bases respectively, with 7 bases between them. CDR1 and CDR2 from the germline V gene are SGHTA and FQGNSA. This CDR3 contains 12 residues. The CDR3 nucleotides read TGTGCCAGCAGCCCAAGGGCCTACGAGCAGTACTTC. Residues: CASSPRAYEQYF.